This T cell receptor (beta chain) is drawn from a study of T cell responses to AZD1222 COVID-19 vaccine. Germline V gives CDR1 SGHRS, CDR2 YFSETQ. V lost 2 bases and J lost 1, with 12 bases in between. This CDR3 is built from 16 residues. Details on this clone: Its specificity is not known.

Study results and caveats: Baseline seropositives among AZD1222 recipients totaled only five to seven.

Profiled with immunoSEQ multiplex PCR; TCRdb holds only in-frame clones, not every one. The table records 40,000 to 65,000 clones, about 88% of them present only once. The rearrangement links TRBV5-1 to TRBJ2-2; D unresolved. The sample was peripheral blood, taken on day 0 of AZD1222 vaccination. The clonotype was recovered from an adult in good health. Here the CDR3 reads CASSLTIAGNTGELFF. For the CDR3, the DNA is TGCGCCAGCAGCTTAACTATAGCAGGGAACACCGGGGAGCTGTTTTTT. Using reference TRBV5-1 and TRBJ2-2 for the parts outside the CDR3, the full variable domain is KAGVTQTPRYLIKTRGQQVTLSCSPISGHRSVSWYQQTPGQGLQFLFEYFSETQRNKGNFPGRFSGRQFSNSRSEMNVSTLELGDSALYLCASSLTIAGNTGELFFGEGSRLTVL.